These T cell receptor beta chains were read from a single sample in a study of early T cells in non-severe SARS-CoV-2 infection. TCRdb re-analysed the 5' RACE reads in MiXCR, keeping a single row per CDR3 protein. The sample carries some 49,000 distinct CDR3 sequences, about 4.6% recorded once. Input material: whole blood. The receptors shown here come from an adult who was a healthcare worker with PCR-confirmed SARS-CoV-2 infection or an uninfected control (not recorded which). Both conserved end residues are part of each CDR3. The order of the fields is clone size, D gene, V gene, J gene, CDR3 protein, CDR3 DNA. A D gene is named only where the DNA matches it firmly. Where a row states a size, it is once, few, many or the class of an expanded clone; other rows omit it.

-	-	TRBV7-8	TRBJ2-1	CASSLYQGRNNEQFF	TGTGCCAGCAGCTTATATCAGGGGCGCAACAATGAGCAGTTCTTC
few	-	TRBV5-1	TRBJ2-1	CASSLSGHLSYNEQFF	TGCGCCAGCAGCTTGTCGGGACACCTCTCCTACAATGAGCAGTTCTTC
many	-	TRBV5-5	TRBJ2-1	CASTYQTRDSNRVF	TGTGCCAGCACCTACCAGACCCGGGACTCGAATCGAGTATTC
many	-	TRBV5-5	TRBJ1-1	CASSLLVGYTGPKGTEAFF	TGTGCCAGCAGCTTGTTGGTGGGTTATACAGGGCCCAAGGGCACTGAAGCTTTCTTT
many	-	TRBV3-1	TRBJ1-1	CASGEWEEAFF	TGTGCCAGCGGGGAGTGGGAAGAAGCTTTCTTT
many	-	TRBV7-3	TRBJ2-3	CASSLTESGTDTQYF	TGTGCCAGCAGCTTAACGGAGTCCGGCACAGATACGCAGTATTTT
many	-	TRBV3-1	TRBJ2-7	CASSHTYEQYF	TGTGCCAGCAGCCATACCTACGAGCAGTACTTC
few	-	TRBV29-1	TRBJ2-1	CSVETGRTYNEQFF	TGCAGCGTTGAGACCGGGAGAACCTACAATGAGCAGTTCTTC
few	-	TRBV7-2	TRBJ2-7	CASSLGGQYEQYF	TGTGCCAGCAGCTTAGGGGGGCAGTACGAGCAGTACTTC
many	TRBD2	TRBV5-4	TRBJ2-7	CASSLGLAKGYEQYF	TGTGCCAGCAGCTTGGGACTAGCTAAGGGTTACGAGCAGTACTTC
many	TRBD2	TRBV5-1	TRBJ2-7	CASSLGRGGSEQYF	TGCGCCAGCAGCTTGGGTCGCGGGGGGTCGGAGCAGTACTTC